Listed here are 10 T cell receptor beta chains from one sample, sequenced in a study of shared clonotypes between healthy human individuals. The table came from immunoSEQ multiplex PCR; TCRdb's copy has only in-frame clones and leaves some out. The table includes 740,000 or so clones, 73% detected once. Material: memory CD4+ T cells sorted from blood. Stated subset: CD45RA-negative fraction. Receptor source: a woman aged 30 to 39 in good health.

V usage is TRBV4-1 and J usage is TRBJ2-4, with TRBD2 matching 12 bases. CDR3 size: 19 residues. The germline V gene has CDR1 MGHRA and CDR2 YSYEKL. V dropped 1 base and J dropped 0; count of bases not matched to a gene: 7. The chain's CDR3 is CASSQGLAGVKLAKNIQYF. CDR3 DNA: TGCGCCAGCAGCCAAGGACTAGCGGGGGTGAAACTAGCCAAAAACATTCAGTACTTC.

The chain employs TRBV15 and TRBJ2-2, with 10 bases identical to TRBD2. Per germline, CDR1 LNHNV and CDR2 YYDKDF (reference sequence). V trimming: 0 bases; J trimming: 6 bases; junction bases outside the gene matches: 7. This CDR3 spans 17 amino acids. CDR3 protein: CATSRDLAGVVAGELFF. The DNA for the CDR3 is TGTGCCACCAGCAGAGATCTAGCGGGAGTTGTCGCCGGGGAGCTGTTTTTT.

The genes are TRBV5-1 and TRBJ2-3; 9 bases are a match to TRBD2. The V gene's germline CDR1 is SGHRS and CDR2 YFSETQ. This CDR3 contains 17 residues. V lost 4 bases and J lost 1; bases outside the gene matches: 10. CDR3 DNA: TGCGCCAGCAGCCCGAGCTGGGTAGCGGGGGGCACAGATACGCAGTATTTT. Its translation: CASSPSWVAGGTDTQYF.

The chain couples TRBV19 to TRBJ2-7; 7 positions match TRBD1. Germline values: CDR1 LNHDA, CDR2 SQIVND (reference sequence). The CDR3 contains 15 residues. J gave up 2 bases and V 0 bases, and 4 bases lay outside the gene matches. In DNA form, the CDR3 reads TGTGCCAGTAGTATAGACGGGCAGGGGGCCTACGAGCAGTACTTC. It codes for CASSIDGQGAYEQYF.

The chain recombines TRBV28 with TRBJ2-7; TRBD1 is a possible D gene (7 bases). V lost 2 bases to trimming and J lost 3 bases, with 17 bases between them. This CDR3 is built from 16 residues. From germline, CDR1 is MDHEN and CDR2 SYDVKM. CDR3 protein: CASSLGGRGVIYEQYF. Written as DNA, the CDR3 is TGTGCCAGCAGTTTAGGTGGCAGGGGGGTCATCTACGAGCAGTACTTC.

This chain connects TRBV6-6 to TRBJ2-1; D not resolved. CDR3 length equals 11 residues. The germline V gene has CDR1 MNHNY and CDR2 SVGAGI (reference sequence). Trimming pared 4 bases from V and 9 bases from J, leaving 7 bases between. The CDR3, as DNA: TGTGCCAGCAGTTCGGAGAGTGAGCAGTTCTTC. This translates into CASSSESEQFF.

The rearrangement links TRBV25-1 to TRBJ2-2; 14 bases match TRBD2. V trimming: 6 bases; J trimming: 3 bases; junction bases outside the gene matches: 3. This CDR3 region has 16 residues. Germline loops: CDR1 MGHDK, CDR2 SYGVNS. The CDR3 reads CASREGLAGDTGELFF. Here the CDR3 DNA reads TGTGCCAGCAGGGAGGGACTAGCGGGAGACACCGGGGAGCTGTTTTTT.

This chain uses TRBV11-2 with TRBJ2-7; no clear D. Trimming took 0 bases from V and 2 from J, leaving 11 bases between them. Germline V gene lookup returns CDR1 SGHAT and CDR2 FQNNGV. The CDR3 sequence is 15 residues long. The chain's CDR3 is CASSLEYTAAYEQYF. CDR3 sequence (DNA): TGTGCCAGCAGCTTAGAGTACACGGCGGCCTACGAGCAGTACTTC. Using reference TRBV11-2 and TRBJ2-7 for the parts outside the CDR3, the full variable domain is EAGVAQSPRYKIIEKRQSVAFWCNPISGHATLYWYQQILGQGPKLLIQFQNNGVVDDSQLPKDRFSAERLKGVDSTLKIQPAKLEDSAVYLCASSLEYTAAYEQYFGPGTRLTVT.

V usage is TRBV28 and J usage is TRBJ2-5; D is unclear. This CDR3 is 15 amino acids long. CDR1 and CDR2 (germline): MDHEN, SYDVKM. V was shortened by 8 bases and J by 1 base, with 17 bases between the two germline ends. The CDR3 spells CASAPRRRLQETQYF. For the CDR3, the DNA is TGTGCCAGCGCACCTAGGAGAAGGCTCCAAGAGACCCAGTACTTC. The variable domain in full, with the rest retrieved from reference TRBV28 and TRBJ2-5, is DVKVTQSSRYLVKRTGEKVFLECVQDMDHENMFWYRQDPGLGLRLIYFSYDVKMKEKGDIPEGYSVSREKKERFSLILESASTNQTSMYLCASAPRRRLQETQYFGPGTRLLVL.

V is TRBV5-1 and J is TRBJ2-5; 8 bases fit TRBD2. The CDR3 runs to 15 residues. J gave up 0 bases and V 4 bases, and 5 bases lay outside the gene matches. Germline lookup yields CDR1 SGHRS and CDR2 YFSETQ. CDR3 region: CASSLFSGNQETQYF. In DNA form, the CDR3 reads TGCGCCAGCAGCCTATTTAGCGGGAACCAAGAGACCCAGTACTTC.